This TCR beta chain originates from a study of response to subunit inactivated influenza vaccine. Study outcomes and limitations: T cells newly recruited by each seasonal influenza vaccination are few, the authors suggested.

TCRdb fed the RT-PCR reads into MiXCR, producing one record per CDR3 protein. The sample contains 650,000 to 800,000 distinct CDR3 sequences, about 18% of which appear only once. The CDR3 contains 16 residues. Per germline, CDR1 DFQATT and CDR2 SNEGSKA (reference sequence). The ends lost 5 bases at V and 2 bases at J; junction bases unmatched: 12. Regarding this clonotype: The antigen remains undetermined.

The source was PBMCs from blood, collected more than 4 days after vaccination. The chain carries TRBV20-1 and TRBJ2-7; 10 nucleotides align to TRBD2. The clonotype originates from a man aged 45-60 years who received an inactivated influenza vaccine. The CDR3 coding sequence is TGCAGTGCTTCTCCCCCGGGACTAGCGCATACCTACGAGCAGTACTTC. Protein: CSASPPGLAHTYEQYF.